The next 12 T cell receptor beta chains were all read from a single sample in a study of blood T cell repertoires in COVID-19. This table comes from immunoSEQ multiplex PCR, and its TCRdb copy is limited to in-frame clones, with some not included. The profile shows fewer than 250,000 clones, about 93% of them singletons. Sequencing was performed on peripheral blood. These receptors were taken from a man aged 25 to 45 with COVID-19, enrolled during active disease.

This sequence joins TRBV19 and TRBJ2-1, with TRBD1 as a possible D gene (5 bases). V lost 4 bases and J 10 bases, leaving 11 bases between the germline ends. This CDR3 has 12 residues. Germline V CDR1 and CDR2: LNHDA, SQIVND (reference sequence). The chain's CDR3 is CASSTRVWEQFF. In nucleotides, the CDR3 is TGTGCCAGTAGTACCAGGGTTTGGGAGCAGTTCTTC.

CDR3 residues: CASSPWTGGNEQFF. The CDR3 DNA reads as TGTGCCAGCAGCCCGTGGACAGGGGGCAATGAGCAGTTCTTC. The J gene is TRBJ2-1, the V gene TRBV14; 10 nucleotides agree with TRBD1. CDR3 length: 14 amino acids. CDR1 is SGHDN, CDR2 FVKESK, per germline. The trim removed 4 bases at V and 6 bases at J, leaving 3 bases unmatched.

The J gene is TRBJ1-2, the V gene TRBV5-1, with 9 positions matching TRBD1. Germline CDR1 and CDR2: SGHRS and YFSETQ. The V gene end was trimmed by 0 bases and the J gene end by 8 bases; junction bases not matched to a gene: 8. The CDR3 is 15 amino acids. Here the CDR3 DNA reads TGCGCCAGCAGCTTGGATCGGGACAGGGCGGGCGGCTACACCTTC. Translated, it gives CASSLDRDRAGGYTF.

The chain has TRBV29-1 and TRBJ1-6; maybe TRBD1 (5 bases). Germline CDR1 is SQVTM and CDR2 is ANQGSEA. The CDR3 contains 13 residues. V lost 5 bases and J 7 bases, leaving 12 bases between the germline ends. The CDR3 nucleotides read TGCAGCGTTTCCGAGACAGTGAATTCACCCCTCCACTTT. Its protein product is CSVSETVNSPLHF.

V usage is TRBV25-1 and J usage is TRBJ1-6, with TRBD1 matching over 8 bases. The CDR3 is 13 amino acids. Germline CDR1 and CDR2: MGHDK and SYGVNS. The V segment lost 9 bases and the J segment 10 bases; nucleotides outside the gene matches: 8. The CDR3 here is CASKRTGNSPLHF. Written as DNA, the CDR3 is TGTGCCAGTAAGAGGACAGGGAACTCACCCCTCCACTTT.

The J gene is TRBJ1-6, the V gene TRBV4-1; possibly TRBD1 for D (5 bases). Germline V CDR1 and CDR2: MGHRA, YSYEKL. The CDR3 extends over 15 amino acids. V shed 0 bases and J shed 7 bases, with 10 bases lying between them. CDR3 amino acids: CASSQEPGPNSPLHF. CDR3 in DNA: TGCGCCAGCAGCCAAGAGCCAGGGCCAAATTCACCCCTCCACTTT.

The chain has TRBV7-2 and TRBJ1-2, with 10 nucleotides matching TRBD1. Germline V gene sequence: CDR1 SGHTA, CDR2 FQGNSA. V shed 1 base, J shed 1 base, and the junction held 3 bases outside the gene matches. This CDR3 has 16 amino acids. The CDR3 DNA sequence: TGTGCCAGCAGCTTAGGCGGGACAGGGGTTAACTATGGCTACACCTTC. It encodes CASSLGGTGVNYGYTF.

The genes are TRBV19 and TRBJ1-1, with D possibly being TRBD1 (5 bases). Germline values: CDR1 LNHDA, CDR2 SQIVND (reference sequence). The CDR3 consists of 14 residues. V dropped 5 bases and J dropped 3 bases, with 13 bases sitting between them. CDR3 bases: TGTGCCAGTAGTTATTCAGCGGGGGACACTGAAGCTTTCTTT. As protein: CASSYSAGDTEAFF.

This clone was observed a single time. CDR3 nucleotides: TGCGCCAGCAGCTGGGCCGGGACAGGAGAGTACGAGCAGTACTTC. It yields the protein CASSWAGTGEYEQYF. The V and J genes are TRBV5-1 and TRBJ2-7; 8 bases align to TRBD1. Unmatched junction bases numbered 9, after V lost 3 bases and J lost 4 bases. CDR3 length: 15 residues. From germline, CDR1 is SGHRS and CDR2 YFSETQ.

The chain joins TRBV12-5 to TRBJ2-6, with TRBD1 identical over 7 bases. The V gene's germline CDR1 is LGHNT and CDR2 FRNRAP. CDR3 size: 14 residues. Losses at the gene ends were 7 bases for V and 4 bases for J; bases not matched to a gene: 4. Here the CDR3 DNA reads TGTGCTAGTGCCCCGGGACAGGGGGCCAACGTCCTGACTTTC. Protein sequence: CASAPGQGANVLTF.

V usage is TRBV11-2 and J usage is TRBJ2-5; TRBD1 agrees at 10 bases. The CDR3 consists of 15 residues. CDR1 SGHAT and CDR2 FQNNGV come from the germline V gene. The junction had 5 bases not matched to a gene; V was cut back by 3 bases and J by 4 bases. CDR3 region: CASSLDRGFGETQYF. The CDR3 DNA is TGTGCCAGCAGCTTGGACAGGGGGTTCGGAGAGACCCAGTACTTC.

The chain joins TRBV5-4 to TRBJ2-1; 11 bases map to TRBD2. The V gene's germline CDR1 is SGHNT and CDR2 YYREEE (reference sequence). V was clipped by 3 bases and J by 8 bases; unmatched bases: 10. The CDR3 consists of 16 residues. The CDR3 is CASSSELAGVGYEQFF. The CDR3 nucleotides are TGTGCCAGCAGCTCCGAACTAGCGGGGGTGGGTTATGAGCAGTTCTTC. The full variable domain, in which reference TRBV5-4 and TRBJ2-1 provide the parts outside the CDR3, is ETGVTQSPTHLIKTRGQQVTLRCSSQSGHNTVSWYQQALGQGPQFIFQYYREEENGRGNFPPRFSGLQFPNYSSELNVNALELDDSALYLCASSSELAGVGYEQFFGPGTRLTVL.